The following is a T cell receptor (beta chain) sequence with its context. Its cognate antigen is unknown. The sample originates from a study of cytomegalovirus exposure and HLA in healthy donors. Overall study context: In terms of ancestry, the Caucasian-associated cluster contained about 80% of the approximately 380 genotyped donors.

Vbeta (60) and Jbeta (13) primers were used in the PCR. Sequencing used immunoSEQ multiplex PCR; TCRdb keeps in-frame clones, though not all of them. The sample has 120,000 or so clones, about 84% seen once. These donors counted as nominally healthy when sampled, but unrecorded immune exposures were likely. Broader study findings: In vitro, three CMV-associated chains proved specific for CMV antigens. Another analysis was done later, and it associated 15,000 or so TCR beta sequences with HLA alleles at 0.05 false discovery rate.

CDR1 and CDR2 (germline): LNHDA, SQIVND (reference sequence). Trimming stripped 3 bases from V and 5 bases from J, with 11 bases between. This CDR3 contains 14 residues. This chain joins TRBV19 and TRBJ1-5; D is ambiguous. The TCR sequence derives from a man aged 18 to 29 in good health and CMV-seropositive. Source material: PBMCs. The CDR3 here is CASSITAHDQPQHF. CDR3 nucleotides: TGTGCCAGTAGTATCACCGCACACGATCAGCCCCAGCATTTT.